This T cell receptor beta chain is drawn from a study of vaccination effects on CD4 cells after COVID-19. Antigen-specific CD4+ T cell clonotypes were called by their expansion after viral peptide-pool culture in ViraFEST. At the end of 9 to 11 days of culture, CD4+ T cells were isolated. Everyone in the study got two shots of either the BNT162b2 or mRNA-1273 vaccine. All vaccine recipients tested negative for nucleocapsid antibodies and had never contracted SARS-CoV-2 infection. Wells of some 1.9 million PBMC each were grown with 7.5 to 10 IU/ml IL-2 and around 10 ug/ml peptides. Half the medium was replaced with IL-2 medium on days 3 and 7. Assay: immunoSEQ multiplex PCR; the TCRdb copy retains only in-frame clones and omits some. The data hold about 59,000 clones, with around 82% observed a single time. In the case of this clone: Its target is unknown.

Study results and limitations: Late after vaccination, infection- and vaccine-induced clones showed marked clonal contraction.

The sequence came from a human donor who received a COVID-19 vaccine. Sequencing used CD4+ T cells from PBMCs cultured with HCoV-OC43 spike peptides, obtained after COVID-19 vaccination. Subset given: HCoV-OC43 spike overlapping peptide pool stimulation.

The CDR3 sequence is CASSQERTAQETQYF. As DNA, the CDR3 is TGTGCCAGCAGCCAAGAGAGAACGGCCCAAGAGACCCAGTACTTC. The chain has TRBV4-2 and TRBJ2-5; D is unclear. CDR3 size: 15 residues. The V end was cut by 0 bases, the J end by 1 base, with 9 bases between. CDR1 is LGHNA, CDR2 YNFKEQ, per germline.